Detailed here is one T cell receptor (beta chain). The antigen is not known. These data are taken from a study of CD8+ T cells in alopecia areata. Study overall: For the treated group, dosing was oral tofacitinib at 5 to 10 mg twice daily. Study findings and constraints: Both scalp clonality and the expanded CD8+ clones among the top 100 showed a significant decrease with tofacitinib. Many expanded lesional clones persisted in scalp and blood during tofacitinib treatment.

Regarding treatment: oral pan-JAK inhibitor, 5-10 mg twice daily. Both CD4+ and CD8+ T cells were separated by sorting PBMCs. V shed 3 bases, J shed 3 bases, and the junction held 11 bases outside the gene matches. The germline CDR1 and CDR2 sequences are MGHRA and YSYEKL. There are 18 residues in the CDR3. Following extraction, RNA underwent reverse transcription to cDNA, which served as the sequencing template. Some clones are missing from TCRdb's copy, which holds only in-frame ones; the method was immunoSEQ multiplex PCR. The profile shows about 110,000 clones, around 84% of them singletons. The clonotype was recovered from a human donor with alopecia areata. This specimen was CD8+ T cells sorted from blood, taken at week 24, from a patient treated with tofacitinib. This chain uses TRBV4-1 with TRBJ2-1, with 10 bases identical to TRBD1. This chain's CDR3 is CASSQATGGEHDYNEQFF. In DNA, the CDR3 is TGCGCCAGCAGCCAGGCGACAGGGGGCGAGCATGACTACAATGAGCAGTTCTTC.